This entry concerns a single T cell receptor beta chain. This clonotype showed up just a few times. It has no known antigen specificity. Within one base of it there is no much larger clone, and no base qualities were kept. TCR cDNA was made using 5'RACE template switching, a step that added a universal primer site and unique molecular identifiers. cDNA synthesis was primed from both the TCR alpha and TCR beta constant segments. Libraries were amplified in two PCR steps, with sample barcodes and sequencing adapters added in the second step. Libraries were sequenced on Illumina HiSeq 2500 (2x100 bp) or NovaSeq (2x150 bp). Under the source paper's analysis protocol: MIGEC handled demultiplexing of reads and collapsing into UMI consensus sequences, while MiXCR performed V(D)J alignment. Using edgeR on replicate PBMC samples, clonotypes were called vaccine-responding if FDR was below 0.01 and the log2 fold change was above 5 up to day 15. Each bulk clonotype was labeled CD4 or CD8 based on which sequenced repertoire, CD4 or CD8, contained the clonotype at higher abundance. TCRdb cleaned the public reads at Q25 with fastp, built clones with MiXCR and kept in-frame beta chains. Each CDR3 protein gets just one entry, which takes the most common genes and DNA from the rows behind it. The V and J calls reflect TCRdb's pipeline rather than the authors' work. The sample table shows some 500,000 distinct CDR3 sequences, and 13% are seen once. More than 12% of the sample is held by the ten biggest clonotypes.

Interpreted using the paper, the treatment or condition label stands for: live attenuated yellow fever vaccine strain. At each blood-draw timepoint, two biological replicates of bulk PBMCs were collected. A standard Ficoll-Paque protocol was used to isolate PBMCs from peripheral blood. RNA was extracted with TriZol from bulk PBMCs, CD4 and CD8 fractions, and dextramer-positive and dextramer-negative fractions. These data originate in a study of T cells after yellow fever vaccination (dated by TCRdb to the late 2010s). About the study as a whole: The SMART-Seq v4 Ultra Low Input RNA kit was used to prepare libraries from fractions with low cell numbers. Blood samples were taken at several timepoints before and after primary and secondary immunization, and bulk PBMC replicates and cell subsets were isolated. The cohort comprised two healthy male donors, one aged 18 to 30 and one aged 30 to 40 years. To track T-cell clones before and after primary and booster YFV17D yellow fever vaccination, bulk TCR alpha and beta repertoires were sequenced longitudinally.

What the study reported, not specific to this receptor: Computational filtering was required because FACS-sorted repertoires could contain abundant contaminating clonotypes from the bulk population. The secondary T-cell response was weaker than the primary response but faster, peaking on day 5 instead of day 15. After the booster, most of the clones that had expanded following primary vaccination were detected again (just under 97% of CD4 and 80% to 90% of CD8), which suggests that memory was broadly maintained. A small fraction of clonotypes showed up in both the CD4 and CD8 compartments, probably as a result of convergent recombination. Because the study included only a couple of donors, the extent to which the findings can be generalized is limited.

Its CDR3 holds 15 amino acids, cysteine through phenylalanine. Here the CDR3 DNA is all that survives: 45 bases in frame from base 1. Reading the germline V gene gives CDR1 SGHTA and CDR2 FQGNSA. After removal of 2 bases from V and 1 base from J, the junction retains 4 bases not matched to a gene. This receptor was obtained from a young man who received the YFV17D yellow fever vaccine. The chain is encoded by TRBV7-2 joined to TRBJ2-5; 7 bases in the middle match TRBD1. The material sequenced was PBMCs, taken on the day of the yellow fever booster vaccination. CDR3 region: CASSLIRGPQETQYF. The DNA is TGTGCCAGCAGCTTAATTAGGGGGCCCCAAGAGACCCAGTACTTC. The reference TRBV7-2 and TRBJ2-5 proteins fill in what lies around the CDR3, so the full variable domain reads GAGVSQSPSNKVTEKGKDVELRCDPISGHTALYWYRQSLGQGLEFLIYFQGNSAPDKSGLPSDRFSAERTGGSVSTLTIQRTQQEDSAVYLCASSLIRGPQETQYFGPGTRLLVL.